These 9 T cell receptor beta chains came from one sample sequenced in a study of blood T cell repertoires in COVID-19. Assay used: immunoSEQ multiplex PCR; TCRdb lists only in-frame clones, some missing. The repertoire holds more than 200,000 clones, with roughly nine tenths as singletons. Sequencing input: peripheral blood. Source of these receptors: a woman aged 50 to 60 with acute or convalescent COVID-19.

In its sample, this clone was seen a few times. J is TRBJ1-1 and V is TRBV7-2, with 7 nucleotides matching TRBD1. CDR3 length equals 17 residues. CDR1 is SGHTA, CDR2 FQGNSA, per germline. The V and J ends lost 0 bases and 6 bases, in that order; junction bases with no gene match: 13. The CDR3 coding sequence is TGTGCCAGCAGCTTAGCCGGCGGTCGGCAGGGGGGAGCTGAAGCTTTCTTT. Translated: CASSLAGGRQGGAEAFF.

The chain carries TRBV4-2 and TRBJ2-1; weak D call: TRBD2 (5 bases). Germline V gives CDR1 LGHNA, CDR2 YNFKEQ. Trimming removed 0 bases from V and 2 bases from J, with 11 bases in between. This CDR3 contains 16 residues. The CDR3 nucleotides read TGTGCCAGCAGCCAAGATCCTTCGGGAACCTACAATGAGCAGTTCTTC. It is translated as CASSQDPSGTYNEQFF.

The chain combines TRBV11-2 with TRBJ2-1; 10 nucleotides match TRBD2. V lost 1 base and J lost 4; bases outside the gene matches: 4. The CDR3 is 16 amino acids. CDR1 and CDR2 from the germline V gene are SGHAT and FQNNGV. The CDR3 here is CASSLAGTSDYNEQFF. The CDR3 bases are TGTGCCAGCAGCTTAGCCGGGACTAGCGATTACAATGAGCAGTTCTTC.

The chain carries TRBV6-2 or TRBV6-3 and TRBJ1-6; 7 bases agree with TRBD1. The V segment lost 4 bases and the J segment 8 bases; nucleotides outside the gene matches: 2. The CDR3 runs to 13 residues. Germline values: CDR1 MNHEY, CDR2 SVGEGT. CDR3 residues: CASSWTGHSPLHF. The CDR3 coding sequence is TGTGCCAGCAGTTGGACAGGACATTCACCCCTCCACTTT.

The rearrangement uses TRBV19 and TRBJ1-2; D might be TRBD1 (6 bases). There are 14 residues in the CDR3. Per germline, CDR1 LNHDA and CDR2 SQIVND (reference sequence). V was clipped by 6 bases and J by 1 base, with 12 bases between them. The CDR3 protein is CASREDRSNYGYTF. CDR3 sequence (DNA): TGTGCCAGTAGAGAAGACAGGAGTAACTATGGCTACACCTTC. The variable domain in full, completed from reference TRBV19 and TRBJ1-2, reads DGGITQSPKYLFRKEGQNVTLSCEQNLNHDAMYWYRQDPGQGLRLIYYSQIVNDFQKGDIAEGYSVSREKKESFPLTVTSAQKNPTAFYLCASREDRSNYGYTFGSGTRLTVV.

This chain's CDR3 is CASSSLKGGFSTEAFF. The CDR3 nucleotides read TGTGCCAGCAGCTCGCTAAAGGGAGGGTTCAGTACTGAAGCTTTCTTT. The genes are TRBV7-9 and TRBJ1-1, with D unclear. The CDR3 contains 16 residues. Germline V gene data show CDR1 as SEHNR and CDR2 as FQNEAQ (reference sequence). V lost 4 bases and J lost 5, with 20 bases in between.

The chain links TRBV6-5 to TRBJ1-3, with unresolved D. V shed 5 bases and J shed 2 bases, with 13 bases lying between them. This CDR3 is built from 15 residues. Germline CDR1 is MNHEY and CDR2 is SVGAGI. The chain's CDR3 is CASSRLYETGNTIYF. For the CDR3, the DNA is TGTGCCAGCAGTCGCCTTTATGAGACTGGAAACACCATATATTTT.

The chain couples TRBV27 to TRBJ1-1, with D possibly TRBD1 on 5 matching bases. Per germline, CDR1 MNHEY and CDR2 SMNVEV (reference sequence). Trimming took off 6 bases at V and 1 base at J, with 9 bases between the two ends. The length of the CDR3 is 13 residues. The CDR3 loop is CASSLGGNTEAFF. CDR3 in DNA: TGTGCCAGCAGCCTCGGGGGGAACACTGAAGCTTTCTTT.

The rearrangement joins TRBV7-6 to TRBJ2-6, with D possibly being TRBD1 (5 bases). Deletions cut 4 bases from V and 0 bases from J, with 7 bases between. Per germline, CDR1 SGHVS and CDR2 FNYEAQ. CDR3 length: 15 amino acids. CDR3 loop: CASSSGFSGANVLTF. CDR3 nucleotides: TGTGCCAGCAGCTCAGGGTTCTCTGGGGCCAACGTCCTGACTTTC.